Listed here are 8 T cell receptor beta chains from one sample, sequenced in a study of CD8+CD57+ T cells in acquired aplastic anemia. Genomic DNA served as template for TCR beta VDJ and CDR3 profiling. One entry per CDR3 protein results from TCRdb running MiXCR on the reads. The sample contains about 180,000 distinct CDR3 sequences, roughly half of which appear only once. CD8+CD57+ cell expansion, shown by flow cytometry, had occurred in the patients selected for sequencing. The sequenced sample was sorted CD4+, CD8+, or CD8+CD57+ T cells (not recorded which) from PBMCs. These receptors all come from a human donor with aplastic anemia.

This chain links TRBV15 with TRBJ2-1, with 12 bases aligning to TRBD2. Germline V gives CDR1 LNHNV, CDR2 YYDKDF (reference sequence). The V segment lost 1 base and the J segment 12 bases; nucleotides outside the gene matches: 7. The CDR3 is made up of 15 amino acids. The CDR3: CATSRGTSGTDTQFF. CDR3 bases: TGTGCCACCAGCAGAGGGACTAGCGGGACAGATACGCAGTTCTTC.

This clonotype was seen a few times. The chain links TRBV12-3 or TRBV12-4 to TRBJ1-1; 9 nucleotides match TRBD1. V shed 3 bases and J 3 bases; nucleotides not matched to a gene: 2. This CDR3 region has 14 residues. This CDR3 reads CASSFNRGHTEAFF. Written as DNA, the CDR3 is TGTGCCAGCAGTTTCAACAGGGGGCACACTGAAGCTTTCTTT.

This clonotype appeared once. V and J are TRBV2 and TRBJ2-7; the match to TRBD1 covers 9 bases. V shed 6 bases and J 4 bases; nucleotides not matched to a gene: 10. The CDR3 totals 15 residues. From germline, CDR1 is SNHLY and CDR2 FYNNEI. The CDR3 bases are TGTGCCAGCAGCAGACCGGGACAGGGCAATTACGAGCAGTACTTC. Encoded protein: CASSRPGQGNYEQYF.

This clonotype was seen many times. This CDR3 is CASRIVRQSGELFF. CDR3 nucleotide sequence: TGTGCCAGCAGGATAGTCAGACAGTCCGGGGAGCTGTTTTTT. The V gene is TRBV2, the J gene TRBJ2-2, with a possible D match to TRBD1 (5 bases). Germline V gives CDR1 SNHLY, CDR2 FYNNEI. Trimming took off 6 bases at V and 6 bases at J, with 14 bases between the two ends. CDR3 length: 14 residues.

This clonotype was seen more than once but under ten times. V is TRBV7-9 and J is TRBJ2-3; D not resolved. The CDR3 has 13 amino acids. Germline CDR1 SEHNR, CDR2 FQNEAQ (reference sequence). Trimming pared 8 bases from V and 0 bases from J, leaving 9 bases between. The CDR3 nucleotides read TGTGCCAGCGGGCAGATTAGCACAGATACGCAGTATTTT. It yields the protein CASGQISTDTQYF.

The J gene is TRBJ2-7, the V gene TRBV7-2, with D possibly being TRBD2 (5 bases). The CDR3 is 13 amino acids. Germline V lookup: CDR1 SGHTA, CDR2 FQGNSA. Trimming stripped 5 bases from V and 2 bases from J, with 10 bases between. For the CDR3, the DNA is TGTGCCAGCAGCCAAGAACTAGCCTACGAGCAGTACTTC. It encodes CASSQELAYEQYF.

CDR3 sequence reads: CASSLSNGGQRYGYTF. The CDR3 region has the DNA TGTGCCAGCAGCCTATCAAATGGAGGACAGAGATATGGCTACACCTTC. The rearrangement uses TRBV11-1 and TRBJ1-2, with D possibly TRBD1 on 6 matching bases. V lost 5 bases, J lost 5 bases, and 21 bases lay in between. Germline V lookup: CDR1 SGHAT, CDR2 FQDESV (reference sequence). The CDR3 has 16 amino acids.

In its sample, this clonotype was seen a few times. This sequence joins TRBV7-8 and TRBJ2-7; TRBD1 matches 8 bases. This CDR3 comprises 12 residues. Germline V gene lookup returns CDR1 SGHVS and CDR2 FQNEAQ. Trimming at V came to 5 bases and at J to 5 bases, leaving 2 bases not matched to a gene. CDR3 residues: CASSLDRDEQYF. In nucleotides, the CDR3 is TGTGCCAGCAGCCTGGACAGGGACGAGCAGTACTTC.